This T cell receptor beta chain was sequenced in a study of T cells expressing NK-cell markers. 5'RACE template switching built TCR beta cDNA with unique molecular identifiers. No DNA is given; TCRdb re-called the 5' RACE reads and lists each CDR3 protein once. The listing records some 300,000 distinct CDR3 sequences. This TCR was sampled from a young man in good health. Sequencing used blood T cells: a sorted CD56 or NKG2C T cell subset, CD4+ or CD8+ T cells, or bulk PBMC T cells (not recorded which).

The CDR3 spells CASGWGQGRNTGELFF. The V and J genes are TRBV12-3 or TRBV12-4 and TRBJ2-2; absent DNA, TCRdb's TRBD1 call cannot be checked. The CDR3 has 16 residues.